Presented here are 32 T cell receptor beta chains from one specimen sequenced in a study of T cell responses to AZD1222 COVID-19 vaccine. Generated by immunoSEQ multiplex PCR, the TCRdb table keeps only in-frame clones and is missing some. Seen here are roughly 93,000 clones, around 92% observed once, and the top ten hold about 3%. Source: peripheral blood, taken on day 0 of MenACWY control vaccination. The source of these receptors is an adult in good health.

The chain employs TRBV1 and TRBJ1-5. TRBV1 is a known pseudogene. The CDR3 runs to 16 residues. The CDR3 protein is CTSSQVIGGAGQPQHF. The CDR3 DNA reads TGCACCAGCAGCCAAGTCATCGGGGGCGCGGGTCAGCCCCAGCATTTT.

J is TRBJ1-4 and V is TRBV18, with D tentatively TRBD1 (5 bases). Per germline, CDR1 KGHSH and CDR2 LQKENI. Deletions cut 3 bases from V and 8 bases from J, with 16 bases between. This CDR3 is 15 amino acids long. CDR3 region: CASSPPARAWEKLFF. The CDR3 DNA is TGTGCCAGCTCACCCCCCGCCAGGGCGTGGGAAAAACTGTTTTTT. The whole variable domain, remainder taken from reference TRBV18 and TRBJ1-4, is NAGVMQNPRHLVRRRGQEARLRCSPMKGHSHVYWYRQLPEEGLKFMVYLQKENIIDESGMPKERFSAEFPKEGPSILRIQQVVRGDSAAYFCASSPPARAWEKLFFGSGTQLSVL.

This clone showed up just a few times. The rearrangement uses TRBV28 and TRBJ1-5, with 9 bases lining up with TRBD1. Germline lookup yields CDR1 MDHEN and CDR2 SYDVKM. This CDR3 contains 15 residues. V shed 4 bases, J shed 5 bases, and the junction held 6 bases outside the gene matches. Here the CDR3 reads CASSSGQGQYQPQHF. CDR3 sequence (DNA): TGTGCCAGCAGTTCGGGACAGGGACAATATCAGCCCCAGCATTTT.

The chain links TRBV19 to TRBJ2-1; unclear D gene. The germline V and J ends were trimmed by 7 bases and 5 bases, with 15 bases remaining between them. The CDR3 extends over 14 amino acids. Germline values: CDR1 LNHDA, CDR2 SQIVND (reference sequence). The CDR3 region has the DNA TGTGCCAGTAATACTCGTCAAGGGCACAATGAGCAGTTCTTC. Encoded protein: CASNTRQGHNEQFF.

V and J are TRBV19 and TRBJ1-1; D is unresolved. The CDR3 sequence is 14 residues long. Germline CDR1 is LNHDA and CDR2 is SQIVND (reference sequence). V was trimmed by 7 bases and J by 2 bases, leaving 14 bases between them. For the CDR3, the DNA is TGTGCCAGTAAGCGCAGAGACCAAAACACTGAAGCTTTCTTT. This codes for CASKRRDQNTEAFF.

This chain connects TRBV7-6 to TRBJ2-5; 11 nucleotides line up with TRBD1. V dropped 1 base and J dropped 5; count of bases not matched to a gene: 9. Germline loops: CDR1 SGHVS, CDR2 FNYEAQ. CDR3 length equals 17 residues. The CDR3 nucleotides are TGTGCCAGCAGCTTAGGGACAGGGGGCTTAATCGGGGAGACCCAGTACTTC. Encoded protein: CASSLGTGGLIGETQYF.

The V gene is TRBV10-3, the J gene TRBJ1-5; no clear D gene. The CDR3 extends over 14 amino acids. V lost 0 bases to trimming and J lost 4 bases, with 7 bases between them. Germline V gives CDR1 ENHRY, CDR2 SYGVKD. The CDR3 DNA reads TGTGCCATCAGTGAGTCCCGTGGGAATCAGCCCCAGCATTTT. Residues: CAISESRGNQPQHF.

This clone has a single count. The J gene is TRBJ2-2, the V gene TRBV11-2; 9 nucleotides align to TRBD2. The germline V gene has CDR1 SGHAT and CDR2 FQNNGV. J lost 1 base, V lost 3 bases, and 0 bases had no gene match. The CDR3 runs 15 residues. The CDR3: CASSLTSGNTGELFF. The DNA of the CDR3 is TGTGCCAGCAGCTTGACTAGCGGGAACACCGGGGAGCTGTTTTTT.

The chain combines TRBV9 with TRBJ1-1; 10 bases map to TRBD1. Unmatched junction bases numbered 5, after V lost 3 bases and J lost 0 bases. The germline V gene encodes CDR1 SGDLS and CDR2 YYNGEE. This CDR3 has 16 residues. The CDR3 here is CASSAGQGIMNTEAFF. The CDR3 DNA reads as TGTGCCAGCAGCGCGGGACAGGGGATCATGAACACTGAAGCTTTCTTT.

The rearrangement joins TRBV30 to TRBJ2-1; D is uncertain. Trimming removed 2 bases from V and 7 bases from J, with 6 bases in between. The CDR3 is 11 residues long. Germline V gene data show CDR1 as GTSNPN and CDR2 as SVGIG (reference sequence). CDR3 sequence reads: CAWSTNNEQFF. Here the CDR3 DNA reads TGTGCCTGGAGTACAAATAATGAGCAGTTCTTC.

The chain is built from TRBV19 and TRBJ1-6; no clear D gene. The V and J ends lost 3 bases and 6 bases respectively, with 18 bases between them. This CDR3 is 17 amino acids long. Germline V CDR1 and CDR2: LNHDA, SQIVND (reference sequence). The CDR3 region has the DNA TGTGCCAGTAGTATCGTCGGAGTACTTTTGGGTAATTCACCCCTCCACTTT. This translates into CASSIVGVLLGNSPLHF.

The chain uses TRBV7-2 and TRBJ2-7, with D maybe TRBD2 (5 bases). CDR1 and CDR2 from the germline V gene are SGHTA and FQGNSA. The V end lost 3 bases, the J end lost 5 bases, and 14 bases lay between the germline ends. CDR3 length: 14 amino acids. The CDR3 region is CASSFGQASHEQYF. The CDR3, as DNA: TGTGCCAGCAGCTTCGGGCAGGCTAGCCACGAGCAGTACTTC.

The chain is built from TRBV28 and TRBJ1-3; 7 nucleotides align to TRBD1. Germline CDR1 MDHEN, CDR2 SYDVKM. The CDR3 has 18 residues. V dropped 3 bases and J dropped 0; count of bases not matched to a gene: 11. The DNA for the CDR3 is TGTGCCAGCAGTTTGTCAGCGGGACAGAGATTCTCTGGAAACACCATATATTTT. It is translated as CASSLSAGQRFSGNTIYF.

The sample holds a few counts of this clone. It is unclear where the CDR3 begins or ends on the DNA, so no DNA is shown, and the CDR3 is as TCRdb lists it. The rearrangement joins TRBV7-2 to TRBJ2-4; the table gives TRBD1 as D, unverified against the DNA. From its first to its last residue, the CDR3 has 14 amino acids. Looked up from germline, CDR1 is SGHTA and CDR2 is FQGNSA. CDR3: CASSFGPGWDIQYF.

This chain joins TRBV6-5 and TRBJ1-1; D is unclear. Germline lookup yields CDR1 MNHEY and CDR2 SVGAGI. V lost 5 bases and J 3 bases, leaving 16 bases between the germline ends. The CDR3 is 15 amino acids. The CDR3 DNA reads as TGTGCCAGCAGTACCCCGACGGGTTCGGACACTGAAGCTTTCTTT. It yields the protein CASSTPTGSDTEAFF.

CDR3 in amino acids: CASSLGRTKEAFF. The CDR3 bases are TGTGCCAGCAGCTTAGGAAGGACAAAGGAAGCTTTCTTT. This rearrangement joins TRBV7-9 to TRBJ1-1; possibly TRBD1 for D (5 bases). CDR1 is SEHNR and CDR2 is FQNEAQ in the germline V gene (reference sequence). CDR3 length: 13 amino acids. V was pared by 1 base and J by 8 bases, with 11 bases between.

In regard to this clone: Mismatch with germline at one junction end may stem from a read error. The CDR3 loop is CASSSQGALFF. CDR3 sequence (DNA): TGTGCCAGCAGCTCTCAGGGGGCTCTCTTCTTC. The chain joins TRBV6-1 to TRBJ1-2, with 8 bases fitting TRBD1. Germline CDR1 MNHNS, CDR2 SASEGT. The CDR3 runs to 11 residues.

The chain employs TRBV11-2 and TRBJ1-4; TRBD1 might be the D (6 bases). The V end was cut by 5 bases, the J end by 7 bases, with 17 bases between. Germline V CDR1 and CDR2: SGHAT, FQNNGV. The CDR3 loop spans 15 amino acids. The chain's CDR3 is CASSDLGRGGEKLFF. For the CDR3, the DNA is TGTGCCAGCAGCGACTTAGGACGAGGGGGTGAAAAACTGTTTTTT.

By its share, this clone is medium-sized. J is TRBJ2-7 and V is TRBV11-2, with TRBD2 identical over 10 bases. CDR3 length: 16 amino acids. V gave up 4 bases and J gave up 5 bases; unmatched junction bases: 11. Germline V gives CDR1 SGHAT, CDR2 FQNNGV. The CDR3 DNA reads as TGTGCCAGCAGCTGGGACCCAGCGGGGGGGCAGCACGAGCAGTACTTC. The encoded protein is CASSWDPAGGQHEQYF.

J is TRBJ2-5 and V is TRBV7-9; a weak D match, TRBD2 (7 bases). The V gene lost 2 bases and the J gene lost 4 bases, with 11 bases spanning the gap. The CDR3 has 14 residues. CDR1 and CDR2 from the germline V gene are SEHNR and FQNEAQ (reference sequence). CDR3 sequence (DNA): TGTGCCAGCAGCTTACGTGGGGGGGCAGAGACCCAGTACTTC. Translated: CASSLRGGAETQYF.

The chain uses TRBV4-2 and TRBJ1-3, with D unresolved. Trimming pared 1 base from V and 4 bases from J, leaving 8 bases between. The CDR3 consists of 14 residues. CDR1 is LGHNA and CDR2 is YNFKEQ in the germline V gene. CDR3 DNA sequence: TGTGCCAGCAGCCAAGGTATGGAAGGAAACACCATATATTTT. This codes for CASSQGMEGNTIYF.

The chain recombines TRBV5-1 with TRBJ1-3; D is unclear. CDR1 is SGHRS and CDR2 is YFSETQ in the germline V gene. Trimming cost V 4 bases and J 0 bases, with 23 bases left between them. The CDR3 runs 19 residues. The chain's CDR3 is CASSLNPARTGNSGNTIYF. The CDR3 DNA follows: TGCGCCAGCAGCCTCAACCCAGCTCGGACGGGAAACTCTGGAAACACCATATATTTT. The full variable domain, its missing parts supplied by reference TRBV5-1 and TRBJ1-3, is KAGVTQTPRYLIKTRGQQVTLSCSPISGHRSVSWYQQTPGQGLQFLFEYFSETQRNKGNFPGRFSGRQFSNSRSEMNVSTLELGDSALYLCASSLNPARTGNSGNTIYFGEGSWLTVV.

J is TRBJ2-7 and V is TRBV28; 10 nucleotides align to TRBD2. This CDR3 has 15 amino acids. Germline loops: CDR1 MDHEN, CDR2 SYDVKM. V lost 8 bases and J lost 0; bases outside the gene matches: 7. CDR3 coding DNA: TGTGCCAGCGGGGTAGCGGGGGGCAGCTCCTACGAGCAGTACTTC. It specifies CASGVAGGSSYEQYF.

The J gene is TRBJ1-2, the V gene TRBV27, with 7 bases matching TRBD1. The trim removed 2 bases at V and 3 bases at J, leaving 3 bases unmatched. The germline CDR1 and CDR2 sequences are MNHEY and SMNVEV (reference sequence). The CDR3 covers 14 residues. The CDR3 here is CASSLSGQDYGYTF. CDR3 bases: TGTGCCAGCAGTTTAAGTGGACAGGACTATGGCTACACCTTC.

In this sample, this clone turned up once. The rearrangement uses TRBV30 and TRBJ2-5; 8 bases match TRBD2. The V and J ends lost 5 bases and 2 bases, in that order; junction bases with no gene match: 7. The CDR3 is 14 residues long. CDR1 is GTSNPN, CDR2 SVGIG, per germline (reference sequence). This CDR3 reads CAWGLAGTQETQYF. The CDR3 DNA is TGTGCCTGGGGGCTAGCGGGTACTCAAGAGACCCAGTACTTC.

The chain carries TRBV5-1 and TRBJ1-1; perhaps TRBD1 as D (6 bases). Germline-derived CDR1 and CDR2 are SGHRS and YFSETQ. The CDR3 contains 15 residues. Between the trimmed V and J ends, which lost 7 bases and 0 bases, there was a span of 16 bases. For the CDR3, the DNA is TGCGCCAGCCGACAGGACCTTCTTCTGAACACTGAAGCTTTCTTT. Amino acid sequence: CASRQDLLLNTEAFF.

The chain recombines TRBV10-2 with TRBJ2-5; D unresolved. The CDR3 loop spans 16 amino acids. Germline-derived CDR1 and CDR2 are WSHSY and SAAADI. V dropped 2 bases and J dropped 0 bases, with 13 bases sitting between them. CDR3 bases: TGCGCCAGCAGTGAGCTGAGCCTGGGTAACCAAGAGACCCAGTACTTC. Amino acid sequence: CASSELSLGNQETQYF.

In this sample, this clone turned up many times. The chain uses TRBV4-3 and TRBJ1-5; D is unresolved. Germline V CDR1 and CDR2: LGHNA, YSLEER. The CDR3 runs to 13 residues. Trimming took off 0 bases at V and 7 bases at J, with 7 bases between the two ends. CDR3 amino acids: CASSQESWQPQHF. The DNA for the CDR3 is TGCGCCAGCAGCCAAGAGAGTTGGCAGCCCCAGCATTTT.

The CDR3 loop is CASSPGTGATEAFF. CDR3 in DNA: TGTGCCAGCTCCCCAGGGACAGGGGCAACTGAAGCTTTCTTT. The chain links TRBV18 to TRBJ1-1; TRBD1 agrees at 10 bases. In germline, CDR1 is KGHSH, CDR2 LQKENI. V lost 6 bases to trimming and J lost 5 bases; unmatched junction nucleotides: 6. The CDR3 is 14 amino acids.

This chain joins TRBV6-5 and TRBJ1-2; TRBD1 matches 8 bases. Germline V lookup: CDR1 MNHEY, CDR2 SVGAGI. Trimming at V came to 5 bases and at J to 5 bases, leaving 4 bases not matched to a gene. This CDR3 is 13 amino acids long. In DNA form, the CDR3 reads TGTGCCAGCAGTCGAGGACAGGGTTATGGCTACACCTTC. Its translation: CASSRGQGYGYTF.

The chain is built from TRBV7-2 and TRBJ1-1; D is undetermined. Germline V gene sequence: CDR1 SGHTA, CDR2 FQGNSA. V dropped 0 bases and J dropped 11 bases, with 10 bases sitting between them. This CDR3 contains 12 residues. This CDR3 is CASSLAQSRAFF. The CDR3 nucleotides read TGTGCCAGCAGCTTAGCGCAGAGTAGGGCTTTCTTT.

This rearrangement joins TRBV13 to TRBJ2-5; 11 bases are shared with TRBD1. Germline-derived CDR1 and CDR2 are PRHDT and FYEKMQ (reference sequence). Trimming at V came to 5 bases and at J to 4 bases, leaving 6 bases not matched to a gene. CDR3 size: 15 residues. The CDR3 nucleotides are TGTGCCAGCAGCCCCGGACAGGGGGCTCGAGAGACCCAGTACTTC. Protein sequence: CASSPGQGARETQYF.